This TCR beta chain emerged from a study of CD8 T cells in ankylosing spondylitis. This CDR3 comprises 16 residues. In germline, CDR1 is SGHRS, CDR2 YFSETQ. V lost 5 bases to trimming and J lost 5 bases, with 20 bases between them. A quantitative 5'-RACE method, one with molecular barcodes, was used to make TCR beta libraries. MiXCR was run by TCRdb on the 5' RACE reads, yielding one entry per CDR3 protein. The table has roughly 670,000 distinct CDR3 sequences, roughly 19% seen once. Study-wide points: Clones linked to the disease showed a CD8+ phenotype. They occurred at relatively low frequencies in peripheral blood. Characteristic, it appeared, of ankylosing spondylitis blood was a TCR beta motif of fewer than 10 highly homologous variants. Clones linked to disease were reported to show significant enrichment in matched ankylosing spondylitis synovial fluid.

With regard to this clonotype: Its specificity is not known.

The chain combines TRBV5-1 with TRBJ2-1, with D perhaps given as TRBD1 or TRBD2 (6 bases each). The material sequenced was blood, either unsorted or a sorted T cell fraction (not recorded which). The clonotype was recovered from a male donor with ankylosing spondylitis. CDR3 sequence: CASRTSGGAGHNEQFF. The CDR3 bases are TGCGCCAGCAGAACTTCCGGGGGCGCCGGACACAATGAGCAGTTCTTC. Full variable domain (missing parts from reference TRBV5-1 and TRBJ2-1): KAGVTQTPRYLIKTRGQQVTLSCSPISGHRSVSWYQQTPGQGLQFLFEYFSETQRNKGNFPGRFSGRQFSNSRSEMNVSTLELGDSALYLCASRTSGGAGHNEQFFGPGTRLTVL.